This is a list of T cell receptor beta chains from one sample in a study of response to subunit inactivated influenza vaccine. TCRdb independently ran MiXCR on the RT-PCR reads; one entry per CDR3 protein. Among about 700,000 distinct CDR3 sequences listed, approximately 14% were seen once. This sample comprised PBMCs from blood, obtained about 11 days after vaccination. Every receptor here comes from a man aged 50-60 years who received an inactivated influenza vaccine. CDR3s include the opening cysteine and the closing phenylalanine or tryptophan. Fields, in order: clone size, D gene, V gene, J gene, CDR3 protein, CDR3 DNA. A D gene is named only where the DNA matches it firmly. A row's size may be missing; if present it is once, few, many or a size class.

>few|NA|TRBV28|TRBJ2-3
CASSPAPGKGADTQYF
TGTGCCAGCAGCCCTGCCCCGGGGAAAGGCGCAGATACGCAGTATTTT
>NA|NA|TRBV5-1|TRBJ2-6
CASRGGSGANVLTF
TGCGCCAGCAGAGGAGGGTCTGGGGCCAACGTCCTGACTTTC
>few|NA|TRBV7-2|TRBJ2-3
CASSSTGRADTQYF
TGTGCCAGCAGCTCAACCGGGCGGGCAGATACGCAGTATTTT
>few|NA|TRBV20-1|TRBJ1-2
CSARDPGYGYTF
TGCAGTGCTAGAGATCCGGGCTATGGCTACACCTTC
>many|TRBD1|TRBV24-1|TRBJ2-1
CATSDDRVSEQFF
TGTGCCACCAGTGATGACAGGGTTAGTGAGCAGTTCTTC
>few|TRBD2|TRBV29-1|TRBJ2-1
CSAAGLAGGEQFF
TGCAGCGCAGCGGGACTAGCGGGGGGAGAGCAGTTCTTC
>few|TRBD1|TRBV5-1|TRBJ2-3
CASSTAGQVTDTQYF
TGCGCCAGCAGCACCGCGGGACAGGTCACAGATACGCAGTATTTT
>NA|NA|TRBV20-1|TRBJ2-7
CSASKGGNNEQYF
TGCAGTGCTAGTAAGGGTGGGAACAACGAGCAGTACTTC
>few|NA|TRBV5-1|TRBJ2-1
CASSRDFYEQFF
TGCGCCAGCAGCAGGGACTTTTATGAGCAGTTCTTC
>few|TRBD1|TRBV29-1|TRBJ2-1
CSVAGQGGEQFF
TGCAGCGTCGCCGGACAGGGCGGTGAGCAGTTCTTC
>few|TRBD2|TRBV12-3/TRBV12-4|TRBJ2-2
CASSFGTRGTGELFF
TGTGCCAGCAGTTTCGGGACTAGGGGTACCGGGGAGCTGTTTTTT
>few|NA|TRBV28|TRBJ2-4
CASRRLVGDIQYF
TGTGCCAGCAGACGACTCGTGGGAGACATTCAGTACTTC
>few|TRBD1|TRBV15|TRBJ1-1
CATSWGQGATEAFF
TGTGCCACCAGCTGGGGACAGGGGGCAACTGAAGCTTTCTTT
>few|NA|TRBV5-5|TRBJ2-3
CASRQDTPTDTQYF
TGTGCCAGCAGGCAGGACACCCCCACAGATACGCAGTATTTT
>few|TRBD2|TRBV4-3|TRBJ2-5
CASSQDLSGRQETQYF
TGCGCCAGCAGCCAAGATCTCAGCGGGAGACAAGAGACCCAGTACTTC
>many|NA|TRBV12-3/TRBV12-4|TRBJ2-1
CASSPALGEQFF
TGTGCCAGCAGCCCGGCCTTGGGTGAGCAGTTCTTC
>few|NA|TRBV20-1|TRBJ2-6
CSARSSGANVLTF
TGCAGTGCGCGGAGCTCTGGGGCCAACGTCCTGACTTTC
>few|TRBD2|TRBV18|TRBJ2-2
CASSPRLAGGGELFF
TGTGCCAGCTCACCGAGACTAGCGGGAGGCGGGGAGCTGTTTTTT
>few|TRBD1|TRBV20-1|TRBJ2-7
CSASSATGNYEQYF
TGCAGTGCTAGTTCCGCGACAGGGAACTACGAGCAGTACTTC
>few|NA|TRBV5-1|TRBJ2-2
CASSFASGGFTGELFF
TGCGCCAGCAGCTTTGCTTCCGGTGGTTTTACCGGGGAGCTGTTTTTT
>NA|TRBD2|TRBV10-3|TRBJ2-7
CATTGGANYEQYF
TGTGCCACCACGGGGGGAGCGAACTACGAGCAGTACTTC
>NA|NA|TRBV12-3/TRBV12-4|TRBJ1-4
CASSRKGATNEKLFF
TGTGCCAGCAGCCGAAAGGGGGCAACTAATGAAAAACTGTTTTTT
>few|TRBD2|TRBV12-3/TRBV12-4|TRBJ2-2
CASSLAPGTIHTGELFF
TGTGCCAGCAGTTTAGCGCCCGGGACTATACACACCGGGGAGCTGTTTTTT
>NA|NA|TRBV7-9|TRBJ2-1
CASTGGSEKDEQFF
TGTGCCAGCACCGGAGGCTCGGAGAAGGATGAGCAGTTCTTC
>few|NA|TRBV3-1|TRBJ1-2
CASSQTDNYGYTF
TGTGCCAGCAGCCAGACAGATAACTATGGCTACACCTTC
>few|NA|TRBV7-9|TRBJ2-1
CASSLGQIQNEQFF
TGTGCCAGCAGCTTAGGGCAGATACAGAATGAGCAGTTCTTC
>few|NA|TRBV6-2/TRBV6-3|TRBJ1-5
CASSSPPGSRNQPQHF
TGTGCCAGCAGTTCCCCCCCAGGGAGTCGGAATCAGCCCCAGCATTTT
>NA|NA|TRBV5-4|TRBJ1-1
CASSLSLRREGGLNTEAFF
TGTGCCAGCAGCTTGAGTCTTCGGAGGGAGGGTGGCCTGAACACTGAAGCTTTCTTT
>many|NA|TRBV7-8|TRBJ2-5
CASSLGNLALPQETQYF
TGTGCCAGCAGCTTAGGAAACCTAGCTCTTCCTCAAGAGACCCAGTACTTC
>few|NA|TRBV12-3/TRBV12-4|TRBJ1-1
CASSSRTEVPPKAFF
TGTGCCAGCAGTTCACGGACAGAGGTCCCCCCGAAAGCTTTCTTT
>NA|TRBD1|TRBV5-1|TRBJ2-1
CASSWIWTGSSYNEQFF
TGCGCCAGCAGCTGGATTTGGACAGGCAGCTCCTACAATGAGCAGTTCTTC
>few|NA|TRBV7-2|TRBJ2-5
CASKRGILGSGWETQYF
TGTGCCAGCAAGAGGGGTATTCTTGGGAGCGGCTGGGAGACCCAGTACTTC